The 30 T cell receptor beta chains listed next were all sequenced from one sample in a study of radiotherapy plus CTLA-4 blockade in lung cancer. Libraries were prepared by immunoSEQ multiplex PCR; TCRdb keeps only in-frame clonotypes and omits some of them. The data show about 120,000 clones, with just under 80% seen just once and roughly 5.3% held by the top ten. Source: peripheral blood, taken from a patient treated with radiotherapy plus ipilimumab. The receptor set was obtained from a human donor with non-small cell lung cancer who had a partial response to radiotherapy plus ipilimumab.

V and J are TRBV5-1 and TRBJ2-1, with 8 bases aligning to TRBD2. Germline assignment: CDR1 SGHRS and CDR2 YFSETQ. This CDR3 comprises 17 residues. The V segment lost 4 bases and the J segment 6 bases; nucleotides outside the gene matches: 15. This chain's CDR3 is CASSPVGAGASPNEQFF. As DNA, the CDR3 is TGCGCCAGCAGCCCGGTCGGAGCGGGAGCCTCCCCCAATGAGCAGTTCTTC. Full variable domain (missing parts from reference TRBV5-1 and TRBJ2-1): KAGVTQTPRYLIKTRGQQVTLSCSPISGHRSVSWYQQTPGQGLQFLFEYFSETQRNKGNFPGRFSGRQFSNSRSEMNVSTLELGDSALYLCASSPVGAGASPNEQFFGPGTRLTVL.

This rearrangement joins TRBV9 to TRBJ2-1; tentatively, D is TRBD1 (6 bases). Trimming cost V 3 bases and J 5 bases, with 18 bases left between them. The CDR3 consists of 16 residues. CDR1 and CDR2 (germline): SGDLS, YYNGEE. This chain's CDR3 is CASSAHTGSRNNEQFF. The CDR3 DNA is TGTGCCAGCAGCGCTCACACAGGGAGTCGCAACAATGAGCAGTTCTTC. Looking up the rest from reference TRBV9 and TRBJ2-1 gives the full variable domain: DSGVTQTPKHLITATGQRVTLRCSPRSGDLSVYWYQQSLDQGLQFLIQYYNGEERAKGNILERFSAQQFPDLHSELNLSSLELGDSALYFCASSAHTGSRNNEQFFGPGTRLTVL.

The chain links TRBV4-3 to TRBJ2-1, with D possibly matching TRBD2 (6 bases). Trimming took 1 base from V and 2 from J, leaving 15 bases between them. Germline lookup yields CDR1 LGHNA and CDR2 YSLEER. The CDR3 has 17 residues. The CDR3 DNA is TGCGCCAGCAGCCAAGCTCTTGCGGGATTCGCCTACAATGAGCAGTTCTTC. Its protein is CASSQALAGFAYNEQFF.

This clone was seen more than once but under ten times. V is TRBV19 and J is TRBJ1-1; D perhaps matches TRBD1 (6 bases). The CDR3 has 15 amino acids. Trimming pared 5 bases from V and 0 bases from J, leaving 13 bases between. The germline gives CDR1 LNHDA, CDR2 SQIVND (reference sequence). DNA of the CDR3: TGTGCCAGTAGTGTTGACAGGAGCATGAACACTGAAGCTTTCTTT. It specifies CASSVDRSMNTEAFF.

This clone was picked up a small number of times. The CDR3 sequence is CASSLDRGVTEAFF. Written as DNA, the CDR3 is TGTGCCAGCAGCTTAGACAGGGGGGTCACTGAAGCTTTCTTT. This sequence joins TRBV5-4 and TRBJ1-1; 9 bases match TRBD1. From germline, CDR1 is SGHNT and CDR2 YYREEE (reference sequence). The CDR3 covers 14 residues. With 2 bases clipped from V and 4 bases from J, the junction kept 3 bases outside the gene matches.

The chain combines TRBV10-2 with TRBJ2-2, with D hard to call. V was trimmed by 7 bases and J by 2 bases, leaving 8 bases between them. The CDR3 spans 13 residues. CDR1 and CDR2 (germline): WSHSY, SAAADI. CDR3 in DNA: TGCGCCAGCATGGCCAGTAACACCGGGGAGCTGTTTTTT. It yields the protein CASMASNTGELFF.

This clone appeared once. The V gene is TRBV4-1, the J gene TRBJ2-4; perhaps TRBD1 as D (6 bases). The V and J ends lost 0 bases and 6 bases respectively, with 12 bases between them. The CDR3 covers 15 residues. Germline V gene data show CDR1 as MGHRA and CDR2 as YSYEKL. The CDR3 nucleotides read TGCGCCAGCAGCCAAGAACCGGGACAACTAAACATTCAGTACTTC. This codes for CASSQEPGQLNIQYF.

The rearrangement uses TRBV9 and TRBJ1-1, with TRBD1 identical over 9 bases. CDR1 SGDLS and CDR2 YYNGEE come from the germline V gene. The V and J ends lost 4 bases and 4 bases, in that order; junction bases with no gene match: 11. The length of the CDR3 is 16 residues. The CDR3 is CASSPRDRASRTEAFF. For the CDR3, the DNA is TGTGCCAGCAGCCCAAGGGACAGGGCAAGTCGCACTGAAGCTTTCTTT.

The chain carries TRBV6-5 and TRBJ2-2; 9 bases fit TRBD1. Germline CDR1 is MNHEY and CDR2 is SVGAGI. J gave up 6 bases and V 6 bases, and 5 bases lay outside the gene matches. CDR3 size: 14 residues. The CDR3 DNA reads as TGTGCCAGCAGAAAACAGGGGGCGGCCGGGGAGCTGTTTTTT. This gives the protein CASRKQGAAGELFF.

CDR3 nucleotides: TGTGCCTTTAGTCTGAACACTGAAGCTTTCTTT. It yields the protein CAFSLNTEAFF. The rearrangement uses TRBV30 and TRBJ1-1; D gene unclear. Germline CDR1 reads GTSNPN; CDR2 reads SVGIG (reference sequence). The CDR3 sequence is 11 residues long. The ends were cut back, 7 bases at V and 0 bases at J, with 6 bases in the middle.

This chain connects TRBV19 to TRBJ2-1; 11 bases fit TRBD2. This CDR3 is built from 15 residues. Trimming took 6 bases from V and 3 from J; bases not matched to a gene: 4. CDR1 and CDR2 (germline): LNHDA, SQIVND (reference sequence). The DNA for the CDR3 is TGTGCCAGTAGACAAACTAGCGGGAGCTACAATGAGCAGTTCTTC. Its translation: CASRQTSGSYNEQFF.

The chain couples TRBV28 to TRBJ1-2; 7 nucleotides match TRBD1. The CDR3 has 14 amino acids. Germline V CDR1 and CDR2: MDHEN, SYDVKM. J lost 4 bases, V lost 3 bases, and 5 bases had no gene match. The CDR3 nucleotides are TGTGCCAGCAGTTTCTCGGACAGGAGCTATGGCTACACCTTC. This codes for CASSFSDRSYGYTF.

The chain couples TRBV4-1 to TRBJ1-1; D not resolved. Trimming left V 1 base short and J 7 bases short, with 16 bases between. Germline-derived CDR1 and CDR2 are MGHRA and YSYEKL. This CDR3 has 15 residues. The CDR3 is CASSQAAGWNVEAFF. For the CDR3, the DNA is TGCGCCAGCAGCCAAGCGGCCGGGTGGAATGTTGAAGCTTTCTTT.

V is TRBV7-9 and J is TRBJ1-6, with D possibly matching TRBD1 (5 bases). Deletions cut 1 base from V and 9 bases from J, with 13 bases between. This CDR3 spans 15 amino acids. Germline loops: CDR1 SEHNR, CDR2 FQNEAQ (reference sequence). Written as DNA, the CDR3 is TGTGCCAGCAGCTTAGGTTCAGGGAAGGGTTCACCCCTCCACTTT. Translated, it gives CASSLGSGKGSPLHF.

The chain is built from TRBV4-1 and TRBJ2-4; perhaps TRBD2 as D (7 bases). Per germline, CDR1 MGHRA and CDR2 YSYEKL. With 0 bases removed from V and 0 bases from J, the gap between germline ends came to 15 bases. This CDR3 has 18 amino acids. The CDR3 is CASSQDGGASLAKNIQYF. CDR3 DNA: TGCGCCAGCAGCCAAGATGGGGGGGCATCTCTAGCCAAAAACATTCAGTACTTC.

The genes are TRBV5-1 and TRBJ2-1; 9 nucleotides agree with TRBD2. The germline V gene encodes CDR1 SGHRS and CDR2 YFSETQ. The CDR3 contains 16 residues. The V segment lost 4 bases and the J segment 8 bases; nucleotides outside the gene matches: 13. DNA for the CDR3: TGCGCCAGCAGCATCGGACGACTAGCGGAGGGGTATGAGCAGTTCTTC. Translating it yields CASSIGRLAEGYEQFF.

This clone showed up just once. The V and J genes are TRBV19 and TRBJ2-2; 7 positions match TRBD2. The ends lost 10 bases at V and 7 bases at J; junction bases unmatched: 9. The CDR3 consists of 13 residues. Germline loops: CDR1 LNHDA, CDR2 SQIVND (reference sequence). The CDR3 spells CATNGRSGGELFF. In nucleotides, the CDR3 is TGTGCCACTAACGGGAGGTCGGGCGGGGAGCTGTTTTTT.

The V and J genes are TRBV18 and TRBJ2-7; D may be TRBD1 (5 bases). Germline assignment: CDR1 KGHSH and CDR2 LQKENI. The CDR3 totals 12 residues. The V end was cut by 3 bases, the J end by 7 bases, with 10 bases between. CDR3 sequence: CASSPTGQEQYF. For the CDR3, the DNA is TGTGCCAGCTCACCGACTGGACAAGAGCAGTACTTC.

This chain links TRBV7-2 with TRBJ1-1; the match to TRBD1 covers 8 bases. The CDR3 totals 16 residues. V lost 5 bases, J lost 5 bases, and 13 bases stayed unmatched. Germline-derived CDR1 and CDR2 are SGHTA and FQGNSA. DNA of the CDR3: TGTGCCAGCAGCATCACAGGGGGGGAGTGGGGGACTGAAGCTTTCTTT. It encodes CASSITGGEWGTEAFF. The entire variable domain, with the rest obtained from reference TRBV7-2 and TRBJ1-1, is as follows: GAGVSQSPSNKVTEKGKDVELRCDPISGHTALYWYRQSLGQGLEFLIYFQGNSAPDKSGLPSDRFSAERTGGSVSTLTIQRTQQEDSAVYLCASSITGGEWGTEAFFGQGTRLTVV.

As DNA, the CDR3 is TGTGCCAGCAGCAGTCCTAACTCCGGGACAGGATACTACGAGCAGTACTTC. The encoded protein is CASSSPNSGTGYYEQYF. The J gene is TRBJ2-7, the V gene TRBV28, with 8 bases aligning to TRBD1. The CDR3 is made up of 17 amino acids. Germline V CDR1 and CDR2: MDHEN, SYDVKM. Trimming cost V 6 bases and J 3 bases; bases outside gene matches: 16.

V usage is TRBV9 and J usage is TRBJ1-3; D is unclear. Trimming pared 4 bases from V and 8 bases from J, leaving 10 bases between. The germline CDR1 and CDR2 sequences are SGDLS and YYNGEE. The CDR3 is made up of 12 amino acids. The CDR3 protein is CASSSPLDTIYF. CDR3 sequence (DNA): TGTGCCAGCAGCTCCCCACTGGACACCATATATTTT.

The chain combines TRBV4-1 with TRBJ1-1; maybe TRBD1 (5 bases). Germline V gene data show CDR1 as MGHRA and CDR2 as YSYEKL. This CDR3 spans 15 amino acids. Trimming removed 7 bases from V and 3 bases from J, with 18 bases in between. The DNA for the CDR3 is TGCGCCAGCAACTCGGTCGGGCTCAGGGACACTGAAGCTTTCTTT. Its protein is CASNSVGLRDTEAFF.

The genes are TRBV2 and TRBJ1-1; D ambiguous. V lost 5 bases and J lost 1, with 17 bases in between. This CDR3 has 16 amino acids. Germline-derived CDR1 and CDR2 are SNHLY and FYNNEI. This CDR3 is CASSKDSPNGNTEAFF. CDR3 DNA sequence: TGTGCCAGCAGTAAGGACTCTCCAAACGGGAACACTGAAGCTTTCTTT.

This chain connects TRBV28 to TRBJ1-5, with TRBD1 as a possible D gene (5 bases). V gave up 5 bases and J gave up 9 bases, with 20 bases separating them. The germline V gene encodes CDR1 MDHEN and CDR2 SYDVKM. The CDR3 is 15 amino acids. The DNA for the CDR3 is TGTGCCAGCAGTCCCCTTGGGACGGGGGTCAGGCCCCAGCATTTT. Encoded protein: CASSPLGTGVRPQHF.

The chain has TRBV4-1 and TRBJ2-7; a possible D gene is TRBD2 (6 bases). Germline V gene lookup returns CDR1 MGHRA and CDR2 YSYEKL. This CDR3 is 15 amino acids long. The ends were cut back, 0 bases at V and 3 bases at J, with 12 bases in the middle. The chain's CDR3 is CASSQEFGDFYEQYF. The CDR3 DNA sequence: TGCGCCAGCAGCCAAGAATTTGGGGACTTCTACGAGCAGTACTTC.

V usage is TRBV6-1 and J usage is TRBJ2-5; weak D call: TRBD2 (6 bases). Trimming removed 10 bases from V and 5 bases from J, with 14 bases in between. The CDR3 is 12 amino acids. Germline V gene data show CDR1 as MNHNS and CDR2 as SASEGT. As DNA, the CDR3 is TGTGCCACACAAAAAGGGAGGGAGACCCAGTACTTC. The encoded protein is CATQKGRETQYF.

In this sample, this clone turned up a few times. The V gene is TRBV5-4, the J gene TRBJ2-5; possible D gene TRBD2, 6 bases. The CDR3 has 14 amino acids. Per germline, CDR1 SGHNT and CDR2 YYREEE (reference sequence). With 0 bases removed from V and 4 bases from J, the gap between germline ends came to 10 bases. CDR3 in amino acids: CASSLEGGGETQYF. CDR3 bases: TGTGCCAGCAGCTTGGAGGGAGGAGGAGAGACCCAGTACTTC.

This clone appeared once. V gene TRBV18 combines with J gene TRBJ1-1, with D unclear. The CDR3 sequence is 12 residues long. Trimming pared 3 bases from V and 8 bases from J, leaving 10 bases between. In germline, CDR1 is KGHSH, CDR2 LQKENI. In DNA, the CDR3 is TGTGCCAGCTCACCGTTGCAGGCGGAAGCTTTCTTT. It codes for CASSPLQAEAFF.

The chain uses TRBV7-9 and TRBJ1-1, with D uncertain. In germline, CDR1 is SEHNR, CDR2 FQNEAQ (reference sequence). V dropped 5 bases and J dropped 0 bases, with 7 bases sitting between them. The CDR3 length is 13 residues. In DNA form, the CDR3 reads TGTGCCAGCAGCCGGGAGATGAACACTGAAGCTTTCTTT. It yields the protein CASSREMNTEAFF.

This chain connects TRBV10-3 to TRBJ2-1; D gene ambiguous. The ends were cut back, 3 bases at V and 10 bases at J, with 19 bases in the middle. The CDR3 has 15 residues. Germline V gene sequence: CDR1 ENHRY, CDR2 SYGVKD. The CDR3 loop is CAISDMMDERGEQFF. The CDR3 DNA sequence: TGTGCCATCAGTGATATGATGGATGAGCGAGGCGAGCAGTTCTTC.